This TCR beta chain derives from a study of T cells in Graves' hyperthyroidism and ophthalmopathy. Stability of Graves' hyperthyroidism was defined as absent ophthalmopathy progression within 18 months. Diagnoses were made from clinical symptoms, serum measures (thyroxine and TRAb), thyroid ultrasound and orbital computed tomography. Study outcomes and limitations: A 13 V-J model separated ophthalmopathy from stable hyperthyroidism.

This clonotype occurred many times. Its antigen is not known. The investigators amplified TCR beta CDR3 regions from RNA transcripts. Primed by the HTBI set, a first-round RT-PCR was run on the TCR CDR3. TCRdb re-called the multiplex PCR reads through MiXCR, storing one row per CDR3 protein. Found here are about 420,000 distinct CDR3 sequences, approximately 15% of them singletons; the top ten hold approximately 5.8%. After removal of 4 bases from V and 4 bases from J, the junction contained 5 bases not matched to a gene. The CDR3 spans 15 residues. Germline CDR1 reads KGHSH; CDR2 reads LQKENI. The chain recombines TRBV18 with TRBJ2-1; the match to TRBD2 covers 9 bases. This sequence originates from a woman aged 18 to 35 with Graves' hyperthyroidism. Sample: blood. DNA of the CDR3: TGTGCCAGCTCACTTAGCGGGAGTGGTTACAATGAGCAGTTCTTC. This gives the protein CASSLSGSGYNEQFF.